The 11 T cell receptor beta chains in this list originate from one sample, sequenced in a study of HIV-infected patients and healthy controls. Alpha and beta constant-region primers primed reverse transcription of 400 to 650 ng RNA. Using multiplexing indices, alpha and beta chain libraries were generated apart by chain-specific third strand synthesis. From the 5' RACE reads, TCRdb called clonotypes with MiXCR, one entry per CDR3 protein. The data show about 12,000 distinct CDR3 sequences, less than 6.5% seen once. Whole blood was used without fractionation, so all unsorted peripheral T cells were included. The sequencing input was blood. The receptors derive from an adult in good health.

This clonotype is medium-sized. The junction differs from germline at one of its ends, possibly a read error. The chain combines TRBV28 with TRBJ1-4; 11 bases align to TRBD1. CDR3 length equals 14 residues. Germline V gives CDR1 MDHEN, CDR2 SYDVKM. The CDR3 DNA follows: TGTGCCAGCAGCGAAGGACAGGGGGCCAGGGGGATACTTTTT. Translation gives CASSEGQGARGILF.

This clonotype was seen many times. The J gene is TRBJ1-5, the V gene TRBV2, with TRBD1 as a possible D gene (5 bases). CDR1 and CDR2 (germline): SNHLY, FYNNEI. The CDR3 totals 15 residues. The V gene lost 2 bases and the J gene lost 4 bases, with 12 bases spanning the gap. In DNA, the CDR3 is TGTGCCAGCAGTGAAATCGGGACGAAGAATCAGCCCCAGCATTTT. Protein product: CASSEIGTKNQPQHF.

The table lists this clonotype with many counts. This chain joins TRBV7-2 and TRBJ2-1; TRBD1 matches at 11 bases. Germline V gene data show CDR1 as SGHTA and CDR2 as FQGNSA. With 3 bases clipped from V and 7 bases from J, the junction kept 5 bases outside the gene matches. This CDR3 contains 15 residues. DNA of the CDR3: TGTGCCAGCAGCTTGGAGGGACAGGGGGGGAATGAGCAGTTCTTC. This sequence encodes CASSLEGQGGNEQFF. Using reference TRBV7-2 and TRBJ2-1 for the parts outside the CDR3, the full variable domain is GAGVSQSPSNKVTEKGKDVELRCDPISGHTALYWYRQSLGQGLEFLIYFQGNSAPDKSGLPSDRFSAERTGGSVSTLTIQRTQQEDSAVYLCASSLEGQGGNEQFFGPGTRLTVL.

In this sample, this clonotype is medium-sized. The rearrangement links TRBV12-3 or TRBV12-4 to TRBJ1-3, with D perhaps matching TRBD1 (6 bases). V was shortened by 2 bases and J by 0 bases, with 8 bases between the two germline ends. CDR3 length: 15 amino acids. As DNA, the CDR3 is TGTGCCAGCAGTTTATACAGGGCCTCTGGAAACACCATATATTTT. It codes for CASSLYRASGNTIYF.

This clonotype came up many times. The V and J genes are TRBV6-1 and TRBJ2-1; 8 nucleotides match TRBD2. Germline loops: CDR1 MNHNS, CDR2 SASEGT. J gave up 5 bases and V 8 bases, and 5 bases lay outside the gene matches. The CDR3 runs to 13 residues. Here the CDR3 DNA reads TGTGCCAGCGCCCGGGAGGGCCACAATGAGCAGTTCTTC. Amino acids: CASAREGHNEQFF.

This clonotype is labeled as medium-sized. The chain carries TRBV27 and TRBJ1-5; 8 bases fit TRBD1. The length of the CDR3 is 14 residues. Germline trimming cut 0 bases from V and 7 bases from J; bases unmatched to any gene: 2. The germline V gene encodes CDR1 MNHEY and CDR2 SMNVEV (reference sequence). The CDR3 here is CASSLSQGAQPQHF. The CDR3 DNA reads as TGTGCCAGCAGTTTATCCCAGGGGGCCCAGCCCCAGCATTTT.

This clonotype was seen at least ten times. The V call is TRBV12-3 or TRBV12-4, the J call TRBJ2-5, with 13 nucleotides matching TRBD2. The ends lost 5 bases at V and 5 bases at J; junction bases unmatched: 14. The CDR3 is 18 residues long. The CDR3 nucleotides read TGTGCCAGCAGTACAGGACTAGCGGGGGAAAACTCGCGGGAGACCCAGTACTTC. Its protein product is CASSTGLAGENSRETQYF.

This clonotype is labeled medium-sized (0.01 to 0.1%). The chain carries TRBV12-3 or TRBV12-4 and TRBJ1-1; D unclear. V lost 5 bases and J lost 1, with 14 bases in between. The CDR3 runs 15 residues. The CDR3 nucleotides read TGTGCCAGCAGTCCCCTAGGAGGTAGGAACACTGAAGCTTTCTTT. This translates into CASSPLGGRNTEAFF.

This clonotype was seen many times. V gene TRBV10-1 combines with J gene TRBJ2-7; 7 bases align to TRBD2. This CDR3 is 15 amino acids long. Germline-derived CDR1 and CDR2 are WNHNN and SYGVQD (reference sequence). V shed 2 bases and J 6 bases; nucleotides not matched to a gene: 10. DNA of the CDR3: TGCGCCAGCAGTGAGACGTTGGGGGGGGGGAGCGAGCAGTACTTC. This sequence encodes CASSETLGGGSEQYF.

This clonotype is medium-sized. The J gene is TRBJ2-5, the V gene TRBV6-5; 11 bases map to TRBD2. The CDR3 totals 15 residues. With 2 bases clipped from V and 4 bases from J, the junction kept 3 bases outside the gene matches. Germline-derived CDR1 and CDR2 are MNHEY and SVGAGI. The CDR3 loop reads CASSYTSGGAETQYF. The CDR3, as DNA: TGTGCCAGCAGTTACACTAGCGGGGGAGCAGAGACCCAGTACTTC.

This clonotype qualifies as medium-sized. The chain recombines TRBV5-1 with TRBJ2-1, with a possible D match to TRBD2 (7 bases). The CDR3 sequence is 13 residues long. Germline CDR1 is SGHRS and CDR2 is YFSETQ. The germline V and J ends were trimmed by 4 bases and 9 bases, with 14 bases remaining between them. CDR3 sequence reads: CASSRGGAAEQFF. The CDR3 coding sequence is TGCGCCAGCAGCCGAGGGGGGGCGGCTGAGCAGTTCTTC.